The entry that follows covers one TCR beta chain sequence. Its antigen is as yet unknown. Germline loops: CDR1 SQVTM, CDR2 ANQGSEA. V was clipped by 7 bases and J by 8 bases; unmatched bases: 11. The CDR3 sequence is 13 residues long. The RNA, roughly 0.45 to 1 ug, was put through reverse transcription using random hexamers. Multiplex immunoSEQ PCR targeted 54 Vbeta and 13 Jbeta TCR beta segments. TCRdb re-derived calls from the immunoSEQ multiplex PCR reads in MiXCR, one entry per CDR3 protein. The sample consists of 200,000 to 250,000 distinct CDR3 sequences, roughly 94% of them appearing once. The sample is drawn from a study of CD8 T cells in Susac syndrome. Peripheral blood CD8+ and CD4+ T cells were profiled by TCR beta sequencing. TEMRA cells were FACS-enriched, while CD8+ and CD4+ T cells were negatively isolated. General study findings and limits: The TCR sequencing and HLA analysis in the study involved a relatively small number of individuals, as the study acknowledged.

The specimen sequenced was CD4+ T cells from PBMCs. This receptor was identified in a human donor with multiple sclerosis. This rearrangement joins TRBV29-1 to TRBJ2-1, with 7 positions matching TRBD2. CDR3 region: CSAAGTTRDEQFF. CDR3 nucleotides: TGCAGCGCAGCCGGGACTACACGGGATGAGCAGTTCTTC.